This TCR beta chain was recovered during a study of human T cells and chemical hapten exposure. Study observations and caveats: Among expanded TCRs, significantly more large CDR3 similarity clusters formed than among controls.

CDR3 length: 16 residues. The V segment lost 0 bases and the J segment 2 bases; nucleotides outside the gene matches: 1. Germline loops: CDR1 MGHRA, CDR2 YSYEKL. Unique molecular identifiers were attached to individual cDNA molecules within the library. Original data processing: From approximately 25,000 to 650,000 TCRs were found per sample, with a median of about 96,000. TCRdb re-called the RACE reads with MiXCR, one entry per CDR3 protein. TCRdb assigned the V and J calls; the authors' analysis was not used. The sample consists of under 450,000 distinct CDR3 sequences, more than 4.5% of them appearing once. Time point noted: patch test 1, 2 weeks after DPC sensitization. The treatment: therapeutic diphenylcyclopropenone sensitization with weekly scalp DPC. This clonotype has ten or more counts. Its antigen is unidentified.

This clonotype originated in a woman in her forties or fifties with alopecia areata. Some clones in this sample may be carry-over from other donors' samples. The gene calls are TRBV4-1 and TRBJ2-6; the match to TRBD2 covers 7 bases. This specimen consisted of whole blood, obtained in connection with sensitization to the hapten diphenylcyclopropenone (DPC). The CDR3 region is CASSQDGGAGANVLTF. Written as DNA, the CDR3 is TGCGCCAGCAGCCAAGATGGGGGGGCTGGGGCCAACGTCCTGACTTTC.